These 17 T cell receptor beta chains came from one sample sequenced in a study of blood T cell repertoires in COVID-19. Data came from immunoSEQ multiplex PCR; TCRdb stores just in-frame clones and leaves some out. The sample consists of approximately 440,000 clones, about 90% of them appearing once. The sequencing input was PBMCs or T cells enriched from blood (not recorded which). The source of these receptors is a man aged 18 to 29 who had recovered from COVID-19.

The chain joins TRBV2 to TRBJ2-1; maybe TRBD1 (7 bases). This CDR3 is built from 15 residues. Trimming stripped 8 bases from V and 10 bases from J, with 24 bases between. Per germline, CDR1 SNHLY and CDR2 FYNNEI. Written as DNA, the CDR3 is TGTGCCAGCCTCCCCCGGGACTCCCTAGGGGGCGAGCAGTTCTTC. Protein product: CASLPRDSLGGEQFF.

V usage is TRBV18 and J usage is TRBJ2-5; TRBD1 aligns across 7 bases. The germline CDR1 and CDR2 sequences are KGHSH and LQKENI. V trimming: 4 bases; J trimming: 6 bases; junction bases outside the gene matches: 8. The CDR3 totals 14 residues. This CDR3 is CASSLGTVEQTQYF. The CDR3 bases are TGTGCCAGCTCACTCGGGACAGTTGAGCAGACCCAGTACTTC.

The genes are TRBV2 and TRBJ2-7, with 11 bases identical to TRBD2. Germline V gives CDR1 SNHLY, CDR2 FYNNEI. Trimming at V came to 6 bases and at J to 0 bases, leaving 4 bases not matched to a gene. The CDR3 contains 15 residues. CDR3 nucleotide sequence: TGTGCCAGCAGCAAACTAGCGGGGGCCTCCTACGAGCAGTACTTC. It yields the protein CASSKLAGASYEQYF.

The rearrangement uses TRBV27 and TRBJ1-4; maybe TRBD1 (5 bases). This CDR3 region has 14 residues. The ends were cut back, 5 bases at V and 7 bases at J, with 14 bases in the middle. Per germline, CDR1 MNHEY and CDR2 SMNVEV (reference sequence). This CDR3 is CASSRNGGSEKLFF. The CDR3 bases are TGTGCCAGCAGTAGAAACGGGGGGAGTGAAAAACTGTTTTTT.

The chain links TRBV5-1 to TRBJ1-5, with D perhaps TRBD1 (5 bases). The V gene lost 0 bases and the J gene lost 5 bases, with 12 bases spanning the gap. Germline CDR1 SGHRS, CDR2 YFSETQ. The CDR3 extends over 15 amino acids. CDR3 bases: TGCGCCAGCAGCTTGGAGGGAAGGGGATATCAGCCCCAGCATTTT. Translation gives CASSLEGRGYQPQHF.

V and J are TRBV7-8 and TRBJ1-1, with TRBD1 matching 9 bases. CDR1 and CDR2 (germline): SGHVS, FQNEAQ. The CDR3 sequence is 16 residues long. J gave up 7 bases and V 4 bases, and 13 bases lay outside the gene matches. CDR3 DNA sequence: TGTGCCAGCAGCTCCGACTTTGGCACAGGGGGCGGTGAAGCTTTCTTT. It translates to CASSSDFGTGGGEAFF.

CDR3 DNA sequence: TGTGCCAGCAGTGGACGACAGGGTCTCGGGAACACTGAAGCTTTCTTT. Amino acids: CASSGRQGLGNTEAFF. The V gene is TRBV28, the J gene TRBJ1-1; the match to TRBD1 covers 7 bases. CDR3 size: 16 residues. Per germline, CDR1 MDHEN and CDR2 SYDVKM. The junction had 10 bases not matched to a gene; V was cut back by 5 bases and J by 1 base.

V usage is TRBV2 and J usage is TRBJ1-5; no firm D call. V was trimmed by 4 bases and J by 6 bases, leaving 19 bases between them. Germline values: CDR1 SNHLY, CDR2 FYNNEI. This CDR3 is built from 16 residues. The CDR3: CASSVAGTAYSQPQHF. CDR3 DNA sequence: TGTGCCAGCAGTGTGGCAGGCACGGCTTACTCTCAGCCCCAGCATTTT.

This clone has a single count. The chain uses TRBV2 and TRBJ1-2; D ambiguous. Germline V lookup: CDR1 SNHLY, CDR2 FYNNEI. V shed 1 base and J shed 4 bases, with 13 bases lying between them. The CDR3 consists of 15 residues. The DNA for the CDR3 is TGTGCCAGCAGTGAAGAGTCGGGGATCGGCTATGGCTACACCTTC. Amino acid sequence: CASSEESGIGYGYTF.

This chain connects TRBV3-1 (or the pseudogene TRBV3-2) to TRBJ2-1; 10 bases match TRBD2. This CDR3 is 15 amino acids long. V gave up 4 bases and J gave up 6 bases; unmatched junction bases: 6. Germline V gene data show CDR1 as LGHDT and CDR2 as YNNKEL (reference sequence). The CDR3 coding sequence is TGTGCCAGCAGCCCGGCTAGCGGGAGTACCAATGAGCAGTTCTTC. Its protein product is CASSPASGSTNEQFF.

This sequence joins TRBV6-6 and TRBJ1-1, with TRBD1 as a possible D gene (5 bases). There are 12 residues in the CDR3. Between the trimmed V and J ends, which lost 8 bases and 3 bases, there was a span of 10 bases. Germline V gene lookup returns CDR1 MNHNY and CDR2 SVGAGI (reference sequence). The CDR3 nucleotides are TGTGCCAGCGGCGGGGCGGACACTGAAGCTTTCTTT. This codes for CASGGADTEAFF.

The rearrangement joins TRBV19 to TRBJ1-1, with D perhaps TRBD1 (5 bases). V was shortened by 3 bases and J by 1 base, with 15 bases between the two germline ends. This CDR3 region has 16 residues. In germline, CDR1 is LNHDA, CDR2 SQIVND (reference sequence). The chain's CDR3 is CASSMGYGQENTEAFF. As DNA, the CDR3 is TGTGCCAGTAGTATGGGGTACGGACAAGAGAACACTGAAGCTTTCTTT.

The chain uses TRBV11-2 and TRBJ2-7; the D is unclear. There are 13 residues in the CDR3. Germline assignment: CDR1 SGHAT and CDR2 FQNNGV. Trimming removed 5 bases from V and 4 bases from J, with 12 bases in between. The CDR3 protein is CASSQSQVYEQYF. The CDR3 DNA reads TGTGCCAGCAGCCAATCTCAGGTTTACGAGCAGTACTTC.

This clone was picked up one time. The chain recombines TRBV30 with TRBJ2-5; D remains ambiguous. The V end lost 2 bases, the J end lost 2 bases, and 9 bases lay between the germline ends. The CDR3 is made up of 13 amino acids. Germline V CDR1 and CDR2: GTSNPN, SVGIG (reference sequence). CDR3 sequence (DNA): TGTGCCTGGAGTTCTAATCTTCAAGAGACCCAGTACTTC. It is translated as CAWSSNLQETQYF.

The chain uses TRBV28 and TRBJ1-5; D is perhaps TRBD1 (5 bases). V lost 3 bases to trimming and J lost 0 bases, with 21 bases between them. The CDR3 is made up of 19 amino acids. Germline V gene lookup returns CDR1 MDHEN and CDR2 SYDVKM. The CDR3 DNA follows: TGTGCCAGCAGTTTGGGGGGAGTCCCTGGGCGCTATAGCAATCAGCCCCAGCATTTT. Translation gives CASSLGGVPGRYSNQPQHF. The full variable domain, in which reference TRBV28 and TRBJ1-5 provide the parts outside the CDR3, is DVKVTQSSRYLVKRTGEKVFLECVQDMDHENMFWYRQDPGLGLRLIYFSYDVKMKEKGDIPEGYSVSREKKERFSLILESASTNQTSMYLCASSLGGVPGRYSNQPQHFGDGTRLSIL.

This clone turned up a few times. The chain recombines TRBV30 with TRBJ2-2; 9 nucleotides match TRBD2. The CDR3 totals 16 residues. Losses at the gene ends were 2 bases for V and 8 bases for J; bases not matched to a gene: 12. Germline V lookup: CDR1 GTSNPN, CDR2 SVGIG (reference sequence). The CDR3 sequence: CAWSKRGRAFLGELFF. In DNA, the CDR3 is TGTGCCTGGAGTAAGCGCGGGAGGGCCTTTCTAGGGGAGCTGTTTTTT.

The CDR3: CASSDLKWDRVNTEAFF. The CDR3 nucleotides read TGTGCCAGCAGCGACCTAAAATGGGACAGGGTAAACACTGAAGCTTTCTTT. The chain employs TRBV7-8 and TRBJ1-1; 9 nucleotides agree with TRBD1. The trim removed 5 bases at V and 2 bases at J, leaving 12 bases unmatched. CDR1 and CDR2 (germline): SGHVS, FQNEAQ. The CDR3 extends over 17 amino acids.